The 5 T cell receptor beta chains given below trace back to one sample, sequenced in a study of T cell responses to AZD1222 COVID-19 vaccine. Only in-frame clones appear in the TCRdb table, and some are missing; sequencing was by immunoSEQ multiplex PCR. The repertoire holds 100,000 or so clones, around 87% seen once, with roughly a tenth in the top ten. The sample here was peripheral blood, taken 28 days after the second AZD1222 dose. These receptors came from an adult who received the AZD1222 COVID-19 vaccine.

In this sample, this clone turned up a few times. This chain links TRBV24-1 with TRBJ1-1, with a weak D call TRBD1 (6 bases). Germline assignment: CDR1 KGHDR and CDR2 SFDVKD. Trimming took off 3 bases at V and 11 bases at J, with 15 bases between the two ends. This CDR3 has 13 amino acids. In DNA form, the CDR3 reads TGTGCCACCAGTGATGGGGTGGCAGGGGTTGCTTTCTTT. It encodes CATSDGVAGVAFF.

The chain carries TRBV21-1 and TRBJ1-2. TRBV21-1 is a documented pseudogene. This CDR3 is built from 17 residues. This CDR3 reads CASSKTPRKVLVYGYTF. The CDR3 DNA reads as TGTGCCAGCAGCAAAACCCCTAGGAAGGTACTAGTCTATGGCTACACCTTC.

CDR3: CASRGGHDTDTQYF. CDR3 DNA sequence: TGTGCCAGCAGGGGAGGACACGACACAGATACGCAGTATTTT. The chain uses TRBV28 and TRBJ2-3; TRBD2 might be the D (6 bases). This CDR3 is built from 14 residues. The V gene's germline CDR1 is MDHEN and CDR2 SYDVKM. V gave up 6 bases and J gave up 2 bases, with 12 bases separating them.

The chain joins TRBV10-3 to TRBJ2-3, with a possible D match to TRBD2 (5 bases). From germline, CDR1 is ENHRY and CDR2 SYGVKD. With 4 bases removed from V and 2 bases from J, the gap between germline ends came to 10 bases. The CDR3 sequence is 14 residues long. The CDR3 region is CAISALAPTDTQYF. The DNA of the CDR3 is TGTGCCATCAGTGCCCTAGCACCCACAGATACGCAGTATTTT.

A single count supports this clone. V and J are TRBV5-1 and TRBJ2-1; D possibly corresponds to TRBD2 (5 bases). CDR3 size: 14 residues. Germline values: CDR1 SGHRS, CDR2 YFSETQ. V lost 0 bases to trimming and J lost 5 bases, with 9 bases between them. The chain's CDR3 is CASSLAGRNNEQFF. CDR3 DNA: TGCGCCAGCAGCTTGGCTGGGAGAAACAATGAGCAGTTCTTC.